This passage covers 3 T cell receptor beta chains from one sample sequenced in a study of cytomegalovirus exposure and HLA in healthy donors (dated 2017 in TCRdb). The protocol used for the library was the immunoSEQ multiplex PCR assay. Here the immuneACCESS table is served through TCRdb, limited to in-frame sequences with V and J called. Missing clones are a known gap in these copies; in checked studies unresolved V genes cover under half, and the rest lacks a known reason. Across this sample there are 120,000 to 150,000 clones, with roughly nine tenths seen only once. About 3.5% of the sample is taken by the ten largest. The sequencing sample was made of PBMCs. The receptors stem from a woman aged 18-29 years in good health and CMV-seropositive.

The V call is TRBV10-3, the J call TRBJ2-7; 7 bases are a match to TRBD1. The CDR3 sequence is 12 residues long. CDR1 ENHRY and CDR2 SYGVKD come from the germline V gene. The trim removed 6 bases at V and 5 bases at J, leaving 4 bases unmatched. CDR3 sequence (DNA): TGTGCCATCAGCACAGGGGCCCACGAGCAGTACTTC. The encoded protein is CAISTGAHEQYF.

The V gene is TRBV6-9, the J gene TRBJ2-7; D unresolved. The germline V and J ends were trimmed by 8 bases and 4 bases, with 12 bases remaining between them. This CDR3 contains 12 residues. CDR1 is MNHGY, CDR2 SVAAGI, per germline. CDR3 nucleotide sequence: TGTGCCAGCCTAGGCCATCGATACGAGCAGTACTTC. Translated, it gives CASLGHRYEQYF.

CDR3 protein: CAWSARAGGVMETQYF. CDR3 bases: TGTGCCTGGAGCGCCAGAGCGGGAGGAGTTATGGAGACCCAGTACTTC. The chain links TRBV30 to TRBJ2-5, with 9 bases matching TRBD2. Losses at the gene ends were 3 bases for V and 5 bases for J; bases not matched to a gene: 13. The CDR3 is 16 amino acids. CDR1 is GTSNPN, CDR2 SVGIG, per germline (reference sequence).